This TCR beta chain was sequenced in a study of blood T cell repertoires in COVID-19 (dated by TCRdb to the early 2020s). As for the study more broadly: The collaborator samples originated in the United States, Italy and Spain and spanned the acute and convalescent phases of COVID-19. The prospective study material was composed of cDNA or gDNA derived from T cells, B-cell-depleted T cells, or PBMCs. Subjects who had been exposed to COVID-19, were actively infected with it, or had recovered from it provided the deeply sampled blood TCRbeta repertoires that made up the dataset. A freely available public database, intended as a resource for researchers studying the immune response to SARS-CoV-2, is where the repertoires were released. Samples came from the ongoing ImmuneRACE study (first 160 participants) plus 1,254 subjects from 6 global collaborators. Nearly every sample came with metadata listing a de-identified subject ID, COVID-19 status, age in years and sex. Where available, HLA class I and class II types were taken from metadata supplied by the sample provider and were not determined by assay-based typing. Overall results and qualifications from the work: How much clinical and demographic metadata was included differed by source and by participant, and the metadata was provided uncurated.

The immunoSEQ Assay, a bias-controlled multiplex PCR, was used to amplify TCRbeta CDR3 regions from genomic DNA. On the study's bioinformatics: Within the assay, amplification of reference gene primers was used to estimate how many nucleated cells each sample contained. To quantify the absolute abundance of each unique TCRbeta CDR3 rearrangement, sequence reads were collapsed and filtered. For each sample, productive Simpson clonality was calculated as the square root of Simpson's diversity index over productive rearrangements. Imported from immuneACCESS, the table was reduced by TCRdb to in-frame sequences with V and J called. These copies leave out some clones; in studies compared against another copy, an unresolved V gene accounts for under half, and the cause of the remainder is not known. V and J calls and clone size follow that table, whereas D and trimming were derived from the DNA. Within this sample are 100,000 to 150,000 clones, with about 80% of them counted one time only. The ten largest clones capture roughly 25% of the sample.

Of note for this clone: Its antigen specificity is not known. One base away there is no much larger clone; base qualities are not given.

Collaborating institutions collected whole blood in K2EDTA tubes following their own protocols. Collaborator samples were shipped for TCRbeta analysis as frozen whole blood, isolated PBMCs, or DNA extracted from either sample type. From V the trimming removes 7 bases and from J it removes 4 bases, while the gene matches leave 9 bases of the junction unaccounted for. The CDR3 runs 14 residues from the cysteine to the phenylalanine. Only the CDR3 DNA is retained, 42 bases long and in frame from the first base. Based on the germline V gene (reference sequence), the CDR1 and CDR2 sequences are MNHEY and SMNVEV.

This clonotype was sampled from a human donor in a cohort sampled during active COVID-19. The V and J segments used are TRBV27 and TRBJ1-1; 7 bases in the middle match TRBD1. The sample consisted of peripheral blood. The CDR3 region: CASTRVPGGTEAFF. The DNA sequence reads TGTGCCAGCACCAGAGTTCCAGGGGGCACTGAAGCTTTCTTT.